This T cell receptor (beta chain) came from a study of cytomegalovirus exposure and HLA in healthy donors. Per the germline V gene, CDR1 is SGDLS and CDR2 is YYNGEE. The CDR3 has 15 amino acids. V lost 3 bases to trimming and J lost 5 bases, with 17 bases between them. Researchers ran the PCR with 60 Vbeta and 13 Jbeta primers. Repertoires were generated with immunoSEQ multiplex PCR, while TCRdb's copy carries only in-frame clones and drops some. The repertoire consists of under 120,000 clones, with about 74% occurring once and the leading ten covering 5.2%. This TCR derives from a female donor in good health and CMV-seropositive. Sequenced material: PBMCs. The V call is TRBV9, the J call TRBJ1-2; possible D gene TRBD1, 5 bases. CDR3 sequence: CASSAGGGGGYGYTF. CDR3 nucleotides: TGTGCCAGCAGCGCCGGCGGGGGGGGAGGGTATGGCTACACCTTC.